This is a list of T cell receptor beta chains from one sample in a study of T cell responses to AZD1222 COVID-19 vaccine. This table comes from immunoSEQ multiplex PCR, and its TCRdb copy is limited to in-frame clones, with some not included. Of tens of thousands of clones in the sample, 80% were seen once. The source material was peripheral blood, sampled on day 0 of AZD1222 vaccination. These receptors all come from an adult in good health. Each CDR3 is given with its conserved first and last residue. Each record gives: CDR3 length, V gene, clone size, D gene, J gene, CDR3 DNA, CDR3 protein. D genes are given only for firm matches. Expanded clones are given a class, and other clones once, few, many or no size at all.

15	TRBV5-6	-	-	TRBJ2-3	TGTGCCAGCAGCCCGGGACTCCCAGGTGCAGATACGCAGTATTTT	CASSPGLPGADTQYF
13	TRBV5-4	-	-	TRBJ2-3	TGTGCCAGTAGGGGGGGCCGGAGTTCTACGCAGTATTTT	CASRGGRSSTQYF
16	TRBV7-9	few	-	TRBJ1-3	TGTGCCAGCAGCCCCAGGACAGTTGACTCTGGAAACACCATATATTTT	CASSPRTVDSGNTIYF
16	TRBV9	-	-	TRBJ2-6	TGTGCCAGCAGCGTTTCCAGGGATACTGGGGCCAACGTCCTGACTTTC	CASSVSRDTGANVLTF
12	TRBV3-1/TRBV3-2	-	-	TRBJ1-2	TGTGCCAGCAGCGGGTCAGGGTATGGCTACACCTTC	CASSGSGYGYTF
13	TRBV11-2	-	-	TRBJ2-3	TGTGCCAGCAGCTTAAAGGGCACAGATACGCAGTATTTT	CASSLKGTDTQYF
15	TRBV5-1	-	-	TRBJ1-1	TGCGCCAGCAGCTTCTCCCCCGGGGGGGAGACTGAAGCTTTCTTT	CASSFSPGGETEAFF
16	TRBV7-2	-	TRBD1	TRBJ1-2	TGTGCCAGCACCCGGGACAGGGGGCAATCTAAGGATGGCTACACCTTC	CASTRDRGQSKDGYTF
17	TRBV2	-	-	TRBJ2-6	TGTGCCAGCAAACTACTTCTAGGGGGGCCTGGGGCCAACGTCCTGACTTTC	CASKLLLGGPGANVLTF
19	TRBV5-5	-	-	TRBJ1-3	TGTGCCAGCAGCATACAGCAGTCTTTTTCTCTCAGCTCTGGAAACACCATATATTTT	CASSIQQSFSLSSGNTIYF
16	TRBV30	-	TRBD1	TRBJ2-2	TGTGCCTGGACCTCGAGACAGGGGTCGAACACCGGGGAGCTGTTTTTT	CAWTSRQGSNTGELFF
14	TRBV5-1	-	-	TRBJ1-2	TGCGCCAGCAGCTTGGGGGACGGCCTTTATGGCTACACCTTC	CASSLGDGLYGYTF
14	TRBV7-9	-	-	TRBJ2-1	TGTGCCAGCAGCCCAGAAGTTGCTGGCCCAGGGCAGTTCTTC	CASSPEVAGPGQFF
15	TRBV6-5	few	TRBD1	TRBJ1-5	TGTGCCAGCACTGGGACAGGGGGATCGGATCAGCCCCAGCATTTT	CASTGTGGSDQPQHF
14	TRBV5-4	-	-	TRBJ2-5	TGTGCCAGCTCACCCCGGGCCCACCAAGAGACCCAGTACTTC	CASSPRAHQETQYF